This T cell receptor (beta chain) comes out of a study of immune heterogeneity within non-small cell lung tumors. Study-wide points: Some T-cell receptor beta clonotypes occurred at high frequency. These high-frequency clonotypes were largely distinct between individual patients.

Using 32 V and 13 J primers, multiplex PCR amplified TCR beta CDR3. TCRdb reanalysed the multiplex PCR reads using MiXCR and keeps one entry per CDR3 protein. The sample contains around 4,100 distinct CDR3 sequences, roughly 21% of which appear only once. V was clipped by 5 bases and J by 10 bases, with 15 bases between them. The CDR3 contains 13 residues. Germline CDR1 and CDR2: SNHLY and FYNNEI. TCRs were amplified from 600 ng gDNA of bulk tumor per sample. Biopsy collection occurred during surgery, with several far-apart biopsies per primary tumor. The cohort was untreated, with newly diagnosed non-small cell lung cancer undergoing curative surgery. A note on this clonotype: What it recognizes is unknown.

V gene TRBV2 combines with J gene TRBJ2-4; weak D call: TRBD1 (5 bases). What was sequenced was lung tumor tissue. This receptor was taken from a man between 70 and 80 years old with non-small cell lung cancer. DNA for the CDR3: TGTGCCAGCAGTTTTGCCAGGGCGTCAATTCAGTACTTC. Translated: CASSFARASIQYF.